This TCR beta chain was sequenced for a study of T cell responses to AZD1222 COVID-19 vaccine. Points on this clone: Its antigen is unidentified.

Germline V gene sequence: CDR1 SGDLS, CDR2 YYNGEE. With V trimmed by 4 bases and J by 5 bases, 8 bases remained unmatched. The CDR3 length is 15 residues. TCRdb's table, derived via immunoSEQ multiplex PCR, lists solely in-frame clones and lacks some. This table holds around 200,000 clones, 94% found once. Study-level findings and limits: Among AZD1222 vaccinees, only five or six were seropositive at baseline.

Second-dose intervals of approximately 4 or approximately 12 weeks were pooled. This sequence was found in an adult who received the AZD1222 COVID-19 vaccine. The rearrangement joins TRBV9 to TRBJ1-4; TRBD1 agrees at 7 bases. The source material was peripheral blood, sampled 28 days after the second AZD1222 dose. The CDR3 loop is CASSPPTGLNEKLFF. CDR3 DNA sequence: TGTGCCAGCAGCCCCCCGACAGGGCTGAATGAAAAACTGTTTTTT.